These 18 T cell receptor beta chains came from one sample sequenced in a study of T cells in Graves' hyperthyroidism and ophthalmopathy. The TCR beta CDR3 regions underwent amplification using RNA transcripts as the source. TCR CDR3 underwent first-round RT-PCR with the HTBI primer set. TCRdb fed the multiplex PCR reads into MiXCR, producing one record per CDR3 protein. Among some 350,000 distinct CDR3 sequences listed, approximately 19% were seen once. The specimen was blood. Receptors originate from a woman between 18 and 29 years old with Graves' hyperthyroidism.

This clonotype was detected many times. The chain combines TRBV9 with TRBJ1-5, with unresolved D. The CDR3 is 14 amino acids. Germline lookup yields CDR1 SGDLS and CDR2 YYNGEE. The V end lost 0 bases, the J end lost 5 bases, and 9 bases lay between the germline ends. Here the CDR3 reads CASSVGTSYQPQHF. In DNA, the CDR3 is TGTGCCAGCAGCGTAGGAACATCCTATCAGCCCCAGCATTTT. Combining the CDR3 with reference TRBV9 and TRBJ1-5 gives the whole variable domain DSGVTQTPKHLITATGQRVTLRCSPRSGDLSVYWYQQSLDQGLQFLIQYYNGEERAKGNILERFSAQQFPDLHSELNLSSLELGDSALYFCASSVGTSYQPQHFGDGTRLSIL.

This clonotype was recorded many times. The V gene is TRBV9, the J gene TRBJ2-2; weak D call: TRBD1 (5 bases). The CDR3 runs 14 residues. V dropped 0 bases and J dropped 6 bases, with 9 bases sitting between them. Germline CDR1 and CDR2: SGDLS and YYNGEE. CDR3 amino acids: CASSVEGRSGELFF. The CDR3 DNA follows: TGTGCCAGCAGCGTAGAGGGGCGGTCCGGGGAGCTGTTTTTT.

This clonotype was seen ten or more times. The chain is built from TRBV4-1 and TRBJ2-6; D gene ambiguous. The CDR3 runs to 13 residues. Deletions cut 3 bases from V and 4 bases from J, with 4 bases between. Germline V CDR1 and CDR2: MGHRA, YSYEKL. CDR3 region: CASSHIGANVLTF. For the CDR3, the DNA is TGCGCCAGCAGCCATATAGGGGCCAACGTCCTGACTTTC.

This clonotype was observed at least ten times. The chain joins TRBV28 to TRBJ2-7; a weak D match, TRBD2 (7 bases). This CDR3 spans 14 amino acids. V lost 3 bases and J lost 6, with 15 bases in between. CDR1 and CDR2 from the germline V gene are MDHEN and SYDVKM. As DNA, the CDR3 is TGTGCCAGCAGTTTGTCCAGGGAGGGGGGCGAGCAGTACTTC. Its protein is CASSLSREGGEQYF.

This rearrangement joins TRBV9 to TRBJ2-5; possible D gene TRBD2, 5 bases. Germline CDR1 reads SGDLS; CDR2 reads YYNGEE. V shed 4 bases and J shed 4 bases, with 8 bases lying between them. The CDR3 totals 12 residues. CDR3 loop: CASSKSGETQYF. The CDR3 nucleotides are TGTGCCAGCAGCAAAAGCGGAGAGACCCAGTACTTC.

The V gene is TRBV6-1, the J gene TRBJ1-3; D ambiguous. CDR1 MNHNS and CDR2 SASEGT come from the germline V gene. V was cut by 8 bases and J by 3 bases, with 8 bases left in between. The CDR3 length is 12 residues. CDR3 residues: CASGTVGNTIYF. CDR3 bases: TGTGCCAGCGGTACAGTTGGAAACACCATATATTTT.

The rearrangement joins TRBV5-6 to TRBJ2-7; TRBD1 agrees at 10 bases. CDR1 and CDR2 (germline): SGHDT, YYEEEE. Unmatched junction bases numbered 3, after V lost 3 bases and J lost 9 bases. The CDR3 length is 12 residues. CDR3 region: CASSWDRGVQYF. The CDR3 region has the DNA TGTGCCAGCAGCTGGGACAGGGGTGTGCAGTACTTC.

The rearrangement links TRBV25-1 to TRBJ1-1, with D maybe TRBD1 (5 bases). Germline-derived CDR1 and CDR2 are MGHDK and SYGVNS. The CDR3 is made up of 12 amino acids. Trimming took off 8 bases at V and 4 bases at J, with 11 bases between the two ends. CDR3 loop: CASSWDGTEAFF. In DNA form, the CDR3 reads TGTGCCAGCTCATGGGACGGCACTGAAGCTTTCTTT.

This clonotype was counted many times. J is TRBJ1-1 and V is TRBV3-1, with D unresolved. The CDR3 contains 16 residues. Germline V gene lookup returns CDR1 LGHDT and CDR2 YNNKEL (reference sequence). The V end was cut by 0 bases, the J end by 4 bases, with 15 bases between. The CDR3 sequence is CASSQDTMRGSTEAFF. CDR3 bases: TGTGCCAGCAGCCAAGATACGATGCGGGGAAGCACTGAAGCTTTCTTT.

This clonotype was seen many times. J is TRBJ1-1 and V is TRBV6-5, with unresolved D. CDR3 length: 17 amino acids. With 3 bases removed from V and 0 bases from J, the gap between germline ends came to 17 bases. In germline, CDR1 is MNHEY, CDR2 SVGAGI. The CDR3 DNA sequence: TGTGCCAGCAGTTATGGTGCCCTGGAGGCCTTGAACACTGAAGCTTTCTTT. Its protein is CASSYGALEALNTEAFF.

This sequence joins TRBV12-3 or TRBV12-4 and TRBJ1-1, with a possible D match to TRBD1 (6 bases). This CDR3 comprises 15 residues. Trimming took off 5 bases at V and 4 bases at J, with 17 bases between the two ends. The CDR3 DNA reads TGTGCCAGCAGTCTGCGCTGGGGGCTCGGCACTGAAGCTTTCTTT. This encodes CASSLRWGLGTEAFF.

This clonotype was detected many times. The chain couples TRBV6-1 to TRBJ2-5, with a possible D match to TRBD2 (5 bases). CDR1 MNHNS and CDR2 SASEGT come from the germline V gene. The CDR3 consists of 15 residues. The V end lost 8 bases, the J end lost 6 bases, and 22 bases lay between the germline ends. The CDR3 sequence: CASVILPSGYQTQYF. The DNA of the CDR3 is TGTGCCAGCGTAATTCTTCCTTCGGGGTACCAGACCCAGTACTTC.

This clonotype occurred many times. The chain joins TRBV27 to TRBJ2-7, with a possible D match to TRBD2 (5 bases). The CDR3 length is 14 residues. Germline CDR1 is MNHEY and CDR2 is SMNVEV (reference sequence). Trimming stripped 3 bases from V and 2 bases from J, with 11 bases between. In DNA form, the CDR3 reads TGTGCCAGCAGTTTCTCGGACGGGACCTACGAGCAGTACTTC. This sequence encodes CASSFSDGTYEQYF.

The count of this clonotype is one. CDR3 sequence (DNA): TGTGCTAGTGGGCCATCACAGGGTAACACTGAAGCTTTCTTT. Translating it yields CASGPSQGNTEAFF. The chain is built from TRBV12-5 and TRBJ1-1, with a weak D call TRBD1 (6 bases). Germline CDR1 is LGHNT and CDR2 is FRNRAP. The CDR3 length is 14 residues. The V end was cut by 6 bases, the J end by 2 bases, with 13 bases between. The whole variable domain, filled in from reference TRBV12-5 and TRBJ1-1, reads DARVTQTPRHKVTEMGQEVTMRCQPILGHNTVFWYRQTMMQGLELLAYFRNRAPLDDSGMPKDRFSAEMPDATLATLKIQPSEPRDSAVYFCASGPSQGNTEAFFGQGTRLTVV.

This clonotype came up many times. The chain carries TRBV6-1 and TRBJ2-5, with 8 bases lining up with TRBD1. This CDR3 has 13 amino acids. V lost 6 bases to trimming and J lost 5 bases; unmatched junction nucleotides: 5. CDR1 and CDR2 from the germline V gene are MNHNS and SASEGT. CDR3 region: CASSRRQGETQYF. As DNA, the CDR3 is TGTGCCAGCAGCCGAAGACAGGGGGAGACCCAGTACTTC.

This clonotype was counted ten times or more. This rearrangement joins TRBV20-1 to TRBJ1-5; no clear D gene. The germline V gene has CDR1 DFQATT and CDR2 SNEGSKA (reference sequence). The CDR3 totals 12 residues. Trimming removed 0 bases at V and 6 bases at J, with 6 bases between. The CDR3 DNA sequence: TGCAGTGCTAGAGATAGAACTCAGCCCCAGCATTTT. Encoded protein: CSARDRTQPQHF.

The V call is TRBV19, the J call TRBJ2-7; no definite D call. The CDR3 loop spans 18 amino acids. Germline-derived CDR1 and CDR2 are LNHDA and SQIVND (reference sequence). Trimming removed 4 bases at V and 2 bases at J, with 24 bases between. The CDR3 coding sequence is TGTGCCAGTAGTACTTCACTCCTAAGGGCACAACTGACCTACGAGCAGTACTTC. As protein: CASSTSLLRAQLTYEQYF.

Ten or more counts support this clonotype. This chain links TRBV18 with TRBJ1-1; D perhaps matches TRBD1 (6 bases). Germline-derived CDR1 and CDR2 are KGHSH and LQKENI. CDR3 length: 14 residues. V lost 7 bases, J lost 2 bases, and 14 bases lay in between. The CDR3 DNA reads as TGTGCCAGCTTCCCGGGAGGGGGAAACACTGAAGCTTTCTTT. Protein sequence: CASFPGGGNTEAFF.